This TCR beta chain originates from a study of T cell repertoires in cytomegalovirus infection. Background on the study: In the study, CMV epitopes included recently identified HLA-C-restricted and well-studied HLA-B-restricted ones. Both a matching HLA type and CMV infection were indicated by public TCR beta signatures.

TCRdb fed the reads into MiXCR, producing one record per CDR3 protein. The sample shows some 940,000 distinct CDR3 sequences, approximately 30% of them seen only once. Study findings and constraints: Cumulative public TCR beta family frequency identified carriers of CMV plus the relevant HLA. CMV-specific TCR beta clonotypes restricted by HLA-C were the ones dominating the ex vivo response.

CDR1 and CDR2 (germline): SGHTA, FQGNSA. This CDR3 is built from 15 residues. V was cut by 3 bases and J by 2 bases, with 11 bases left in between. Of note for this clonotype: Antigen: not known.

This specimen consisted of cultured CD8+ T cells from PBMCs, obtained from culture after CMV antigen stimulation. The chain couples TRBV7-2 to TRBJ2-1, with D hard to call. This sequence was found in a human donor in good health (CMV status not recorded). Some clones in this sample may be carry-over from other donors' samples. The CDR3 sequence: CASSFLADPYNEQFF. CDR3 DNA: TGTGCCAGCAGCTTCCTGGCGGACCCCTACAATGAGCAGTTCTTC.